Listed below are T cell receptor beta chains from one sample, sequenced in a study of blood T cells in healthy people across ages. TCRdb recomputed calls from the 5' RACE reads with MiXCR, one row per CDR3 protein. The sample lists about a million distinct CDR3 sequences; roughly two fifths were seen once. Sequencing used blood. These receptors were taken from a man younger than 35 in good health. CDR3s include the opening cysteine and the closing phenylalanine or tryptophan. A D gene is named only where the DNA matches it firmly. Size is stated for part of the rows, as once, few or many counts, or as a class when the clone is expanded.

CDR3 protein	CDR3 DNA	D gene	clone size	V gene	J gene
CASSEPQQRSSYNEQFF	TGTGCCAGCAGTGAGCCTCAACAGAGGAGCTCCTACAATGAGCAGTTCTTC	.	.	TRBV2	TRBJ2-1
CASSGRTGGSQPQHF	TGTGCCAGCAGTGGCCGGACAGGGGGGAGTCAGCCCCAGCATTTT	TRBD1	.	TRBV2	TRBJ1-5
CASSKKSSGVQETQYF	TGTGCCAGCAGCAAAAAATCTAGCGGGGTACAAGAGACCCAGTACTTC	TRBD2	.	TRBV12-3/TRBV12-4	TRBJ2-5
CASSFMGQHYEQYF	TGCGCCAGCAGCTTTATGGGACAGCACTACGAGCAGTACTTC	TRBD1	few	TRBV5-1	TRBJ2-7
CASRLADYTDTQYF	TGTGCCAGCAGACTAGCGGATTACACAGATACGCAGTATTTT	TRBD2	.	TRBV2	TRBJ2-3
CASSLWGLASGNTQYF	TGTGCCAGCAGCTTATGGGGCCTCGCGTCTGGGAATACGCAGTATTTT	.	few	TRBV7-3	TRBJ2-3
CASSQEGGGTEGDTQYF	TGCGCCAGCAGCCAAGAGGGAGGGGGAACAGAAGGAGATACGCAGTATTTT	.	.	TRBV4-3	TRBJ2-3
CASSGPGLAFHEQFF	TGTGCCAGCAGTGGGCCGGGACTAGCATTCCATGAGCAGTTCTTC	TRBD2	once	TRBV6-2/TRBV6-3	TRBJ2-1
CASSLPGGSSYEQYF	TGCGCCAGCAGCTTGCCGGGGGGGTCTTCCTACGAGCAGTACTTC	TRBD2	many	TRBV5-1	TRBJ2-7
CASSVPVDNEQFF	TGTGCCAGCAGCGTACCGGTCGACAATGAGCAGTTCTTC	.	.	TRBV7-2	TRBJ2-1
CASSDSGGTSGINEQFF	TGTGCCAGCAGTGACTCGGGGGGGACTAGCGGCATCAATGAGCAGTTCTTC	TRBD2	.	TRBV6-4	TRBJ2-1
CSVDFGAGRDLNEQFF	.	.	.	TRBV29-1	TRBJ2-1
CASSLVQGRNNEQFF	TGCGCCAGCAGCTTGGTTCAGGGGCGGAACAATGAGCAGTTCTTC	.	few	TRBV5-1	TRBJ2-1
CASSADGIYGYTF	TGTGCCAGCAGTGCCGACGGAATCTATGGCTACACCTTC	.	few	TRBV6-1	TRBJ1-2
CAINGEGKIYGYTF	TGTGCCATCAACGGCGAGGGGAAGATCTATGGCTACACCTTC	.	few	TRBV10-3	TRBJ1-2
CSVVPQGKTYEQYF	TGCAGCGTTGTCCCTCAGGGGAAGACCTACGAGCAGTACTTC	.	.	TRBV29-1	TRBJ2-7
CASSVSREDEQYF	TGTGCCAGCAGTGTCAGCCGTGAGGACGAGCAGTACTTC	.	.	TRBV27	TRBJ2-7
CASSEYRELFF	TGTGCCAGCAGTGAATATAGGGAGCTGTTTTTT	.	once	TRBV25-1	TRBJ2-2
CASSQDRRANVLTF	TGTGCCAGCAGCCAAGATAGAAGGGCCAACGTCCTGACTTTC	.	few	TRBV3-1	TRBJ2-6
CAISAAVPNQPQHF	TGTGCCATCAGTGCCGCCGTACCTAATCAGCCCCAGCATTTT	.	.	TRBV10-3	TRBJ1-5
CASSYSPSYGYTF	TGTGCCAGCAGTTACTCTCCCAGCTATGGCTACACCTTC	.	.	TRBV6-6	TRBJ1-2
CASSPGGFMGPNEQFF	TGTGCCAGCAGCCCCGGGGGCTTTATGGGCCCAAATGAGCAGTTCTTC	.	once	TRBV9	TRBJ2-1
CAISQSGGSPDTQYF	TGTGCCATCAGTCAGTCCGGGGGGTCACCAGATACGCAGTATTTT	TRBD2	.	TRBV10-3	TRBJ2-3
CATPLTRTNDYGYTF	TGTGCCACCCCACTAACTCGGACTAATGACTATGGCTACACCTTC	.	few	TRBV5-8	TRBJ1-2
CASGFLPTGRNEKLFF	TGTGCCAGCGGCTTCCTACCTACAGGGAGAAATGAAAAACTGTTTTTT	.	.	TRBV5-5	TRBJ1-4
CASSEGREAFF	TGTGCCAGCAGTGAAGGCAGGGAAGCTTTCTTT	.	.	TRBV25-1	TRBJ1-1
CASSFGGGGGADEQFF	TGTGCCAGCAGCTTTGGCGGTGGCGGGGGAGCGGATGAGCAGTTCTTC	TRBD2	few	TRBV7-2	TRBJ2-1
CASSRGGREYGYTF	TGTGCCAGCAGTCGCGGGGGACGAGAATATGGCTACACCTTC	.	.	TRBV27	TRBJ1-2
CASSLSGGWNEQFF	TGTGCCAGCAGCTTGAGCGGGGGGTGGAATGAGCAGTTCTTC	TRBD2	many	TRBV7-2	TRBJ2-1
CACSPGLVSEQFF	TGTGCCTGCAGCCCAGGACTAGTATCTGAGCAGTTCTTC	TRBD2	.	TRBV3-1	TRBJ2-1